Detailed here is one TCR beta chain. Reverse transcription of 0.5 to 1 ug RNA used random hexamers. TCR beta CDR3 was amplified by immunoSEQ covering 54 Vbeta and 13 Jbeta. TCRdb re-called the immunoSEQ multiplex PCR reads through MiXCR, storing one row per CDR3 protein. The sample holds about 120,000 distinct CDR3 sequences; about 90% are singletons and the top ten take around 0.14%. The T cells that were sequenced for TCR beta were CD8+ and CD4+ cells from blood. The control participants were healthy donors, and these controls were matched with respect to both age and sex. Both CD4+ and CD8+ T cells were negatively isolated, and TEMRA cells underwent FACS enrichment. The sample comes from a study of CD8 T cells in Susac syndrome. Trimming removed 0 bases from V and 1 base from J, with 13 bases in between. The CDR3 contains 16 residues. Germline-derived CDR1 and CDR2 are SGHRS and YFSETQ.

The receptor was isolated from a human donor in good health. Sequencing input: CD4+ T cells from PBMCs. The chain joins TRBV5-1 to TRBJ1-2; D gene ambiguous. The chain's CDR3 is CASSLDGGVDNYGYTF. The DNA for the CDR3 is TGCGCCAGCAGCTTGGACGGAGGAGTGGATAACTATGGCTACACCTTC.